The entry below describes one T cell receptor (beta chain). Being one base from a much bigger clone, this may be a read error. 5'RACE with 10-nucleotide random UMIs generated the cDNA. Sequencing of 15-18 subjects in each run yielded over 170 million TCR-beta sequences. TCRdb independently ran MiXCR on the 5' RACE reads; one entry per CDR3 protein. The table has about 79,000 distinct CDR3 sequences, around 14% seen once; the top ten hold roughly 7%. The sample comes from a study of neurological immune-mediated disorders. Deletions cut 1 base from V and 1 base from J, with 13 bases between. CDR1 is SGHTA and CDR2 is FQGTGA in the germline V gene. This CDR3 spans 16 amino acids.

The receptor was derived from a woman between 45 and 65 years old in good health. The rearrangement links TRBV7-3 to TRBJ2-5; D not resolved. Sequencing input: PBMCs. This CDR3 reads CASSLIFLGRQETQYF. CDR3 bases: TGTGCCAGCAGCTTAATTTTTTTGGGCCGCCAAGAGACCCAGTACTTC.